The 18 T cell receptor beta chains listed next were all sequenced from one sample in a study of early T cells in non-severe SARS-CoV-2 infection. TCRdb independently ran MiXCR on the 5' RACE reads; one entry per CDR3 protein. The table shows 20,000 to 25,000 distinct CDR3 sequences, with 4.5% to 5.5% occurring only once. The material sequenced was whole blood. The receptors originated from an adult who was a healthcare worker with PCR-confirmed SARS-CoV-2 infection or an uninfected control (not recorded which).

This clonotype was observed at least ten times. The chain is built from TRBV7-9 and TRBJ2-7; TRBD1 matches 9 bases. After removal of 5 bases from V and 1 base from J, the junction contained 9 bases not matched to a gene. Looked up from germline, CDR1 is SEHNR and CDR2 is FQNEAQ (reference sequence). This CDR3 is 16 amino acids long. The CDR3 sequence: CASSLTPGQGSYEQYV. The DNA of the CDR3 is TGTGCCAGCAGCCTCACCCCTGGACAGGGGTCCTACGAGCAGTACGTC.

This clonotype has ten or more counts. The chain combines TRBV19 with TRBJ1-1, with unresolved D. Germline values: CDR1 LNHDA, CDR2 SQIVND (reference sequence). CDR3 length equals 14 residues. V gave up 2 bases and J gave up 1 base, with 8 bases separating them. CDR3 nucleotides: TGTGCCAGTAGTATACTGGAAGGGAACACTGAAGCTTTCTTT. This gives the protein CASSILEGNTEAFF.

In this sample, this clonotype is medium-sized. This chain uses TRBV20-1 with TRBJ2-7, with a tentative D call TRBD2 (6 bases). Trimming cost V 0 bases and J 4 bases, with 16 bases left between them. CDR1 is DFQATT and CDR2 is SNEGSKA in the germline V gene (reference sequence). This CDR3 is 15 amino acids long. This chain's CDR3 is CSARDPAGGGYEQYF. The CDR3 DNA sequence: TGCAGTGCTAGAGATCCAGCGGGTGGAGGTTACGAGCAGTACTTC.

This clonotype showed up many times. J is TRBJ2-1 and V is TRBV10-3; D may be TRBD2 (5 bases). V was pared by 3 bases and J by 8 bases, with 17 bases between. Germline CDR1 reads ENHRY; CDR2 reads SYGVKD. The CDR3 length is 15 residues. The CDR3 spells CAISDTRRFSDEQFF. CDR3 nucleotides: TGTGCCATCAGTGATACTAGGAGGTTTTCGGATGAGCAGTTCTTC.

At least ten counts were recorded for this clonotype. The rearrangement uses TRBV19 and TRBJ2-3; TRBD1 aligns across 10 bases. The CDR3 has 15 residues. After removal of 1 base from V and 4 bases from J, the junction contained 2 bases not matched to a gene. Germline V lookup: CDR1 LNHDA, CDR2 SQIVND (reference sequence). CDR3 DNA: TGTGCCAGTAGTATAGGACAGGGGGCCGCAGATACGCAGTATTTT. Residues: CASSIGQGAADTQYF.

This sequence joins TRBV18 and TRBJ2-1; the D is unclear. The V gene's germline CDR1 is KGHSH and CDR2 LQKENI. This CDR3 comprises 13 residues. The V and J ends lost 3 bases and 9 bases respectively, with 12 bases between them. CDR3 amino acids: CASSPQDGVEQFF. CDR3 DNA sequence: TGTGCCAGCTCACCTCAAGATGGGGTTGAGCAGTTCTTC.

The rearrangement links TRBV6-6 to TRBJ1-2; 7 positions match TRBD1. The CDR3 length is 13 residues. Germline V gene lookup returns CDR1 MNHNY and CDR2 SVGAGI (reference sequence). V gave up 5 bases and J gave up 3 bases; unmatched junction bases: 3. The CDR3 protein is CASSPGQDYGYTF. The CDR3 region has the DNA TGTGCCAGCAGTCCCGGACAGGACTATGGCTACACCTTC.

This clonotype has at least ten counts. The rearrangement links TRBV20-1 to TRBJ2-7, with D tentatively TRBD1 (5 bases). The CDR3 extends over 13 amino acids. Germline CDR1 is DFQATT and CDR2 is SNEGSKA (reference sequence). Trimming removed 6 bases at V and 4 bases at J, with 16 bases between. The CDR3 nucleotides are TGCAGTGCAGCAGGGTCGTCGATTTACGAGCAGTACTTC. The encoded protein is CSAAGSSIYEQYF.

The gene calls are TRBV19 and TRBJ2-4; possibly TRBD1 or TRBD2 for D (5 bases each). V lost 7 bases to trimming and J lost 8 bases, with 12 bases between them. The CDR3 covers 12 residues. Germline assignment: CDR1 LNHDA and CDR2 SQIVND (reference sequence). The DNA for the CDR3 is TGTGCCAGTAATAGGGGACGAGACATTCAGTACTTC. Translation: CASNRGRDIQYF.

The J gene is TRBJ2-5, the V gene TRBV23-1, with 8 nucleotides matching TRBD2. TRBV23-1 is reported as an ORF; its role is uncertain. This CDR3 comprises 14 residues. V lost 7 bases and J lost 0; bases outside the gene matches: 4. The CDR3 spells CASKASGHQETQYF. Written as DNA, the CDR3 is TGCGCCAGCAAGGCTAGCGGGCACCAAGAGACCCAGTACTTC.

This clonotype occurred many times. Relative to the germline gene, one junction end is altered; a read error may explain this. This chain uses TRBV6-1 with TRBJ2-1; 10 bases are shared with TRBD1. CDR1 MNHNS and CDR2 SASEGT come from the germline V gene. The CDR3 sequence is 13 residues long. For the CDR3, the DNA is TGTGCCAGCAGTTATGACAGGGGGCTTGAGGAGTTCTTC. It yields the protein CASSYDRGLEEFF.

This clonotype came up many times. This chain links TRBV28 with TRBJ2-7, with 8 bases lining up with TRBD2. Germline V CDR1 and CDR2: MDHEN, SYDVKM. The CDR3 contains 13 residues. V shed 10 bases, J shed 2 bases, and the junction held 7 bases outside the gene matches. This chain's CDR3 is CAIRGSGAYEQYF. The DNA for the CDR3 is TGTGCCATCCGGGGTAGCGGGGCCTACGAGCAGTACTTC.

This clonotype was observed a few times. The gene calls are TRBV12-3 or TRBV12-4 and TRBJ2-7, with a possible D match to TRBD2 (5 bases). The CDR3 loop spans 13 amino acids. V dropped 5 bases and J dropped 0 bases, with 8 bases sitting between them. The CDR3 sequence is CASSQTSSYEQYF. The CDR3, as DNA: TGTGCCAGCAGTCAAACTAGCTCCTACGAGCAGTACTTC.

A few counts support this clonotype. The rearrangement uses TRBV7-9 and TRBJ2-2; tentative D call: TRBD2 (5 bases). Germline-derived CDR1 and CDR2 are SEHNR and FQNEAQ (reference sequence). The CDR3 has 13 residues. Trimming cost V 2 bases and J 6 bases, with 7 bases left between them. This chain's CDR3 is CASSLTDSGELFF. In nucleotides, the CDR3 is TGTGCCAGCAGCTTAACGGACTCCGGGGAGCTGTTTTTT.

This clonotype was counted at least ten times. The chain has TRBV6-5 and TRBJ2-2, with TRBD2 matching over 14 bases. CDR3 length: 17 amino acids. In germline, CDR1 is MNHEY, CDR2 SVGAGI. J was trimmed by 4 bases and V by 2 bases; bases with no gene match: 3. The CDR3 region is CASSYMTSGRGTGELFF. DNA of the CDR3: TGTGCCAGCAGTTACATGACTAGCGGGAGGGGCACCGGGGAGCTGTTTTTT.

This clonotype was recorded many times. V usage is TRBV10-3 and J usage is TRBJ2-3; possible D gene TRBD1, 5 bases. CDR1 ENHRY and CDR2 SYGVKD come from the germline V gene. The CDR3 is made up of 16 amino acids. The V and J ends lost 0 bases and 0 bases respectively, with 10 bases between them. The CDR3 is CAISESTARSTDTQYF. CDR3 nucleotide sequence: TGTGCCATCAGTGAGTCGACAGCCCGAAGCACAGATACGCAGTATTTT.

This clonotype was detected ten times or more. CDR3 sequence: CAAKDRTINTGELFF. CDR3 DNA sequence: TGTGCCGCCAAGGACCGAACCATTAACACCGGGGAGCTGTTTTTT. The chain has TRBV19 and TRBJ2-2; D not certain. Germline V gene lookup returns CDR1 LNHDA and CDR2 SQIVND (reference sequence). V was pared by 11 bases and J by 2 bases, with 18 bases between. This CDR3 comprises 15 residues.

This clonotype occurred many times. This chain connects TRBV7-2 to TRBJ2-5, with D perhaps being TRBD1 or TRBD2 (5 bases each). V was clipped by 6 bases and J by 3 bases, with 17 bases between them. Germline values: CDR1 SGHTA, CDR2 FQGNSA. The CDR3 totals 15 residues. CDR3 amino acids: CASRNRGVSEETQYF. The CDR3 DNA follows: TGTGCCAGCAGAAATAGGGGAGTTTCCGAAGAGACCCAGTACTTC.